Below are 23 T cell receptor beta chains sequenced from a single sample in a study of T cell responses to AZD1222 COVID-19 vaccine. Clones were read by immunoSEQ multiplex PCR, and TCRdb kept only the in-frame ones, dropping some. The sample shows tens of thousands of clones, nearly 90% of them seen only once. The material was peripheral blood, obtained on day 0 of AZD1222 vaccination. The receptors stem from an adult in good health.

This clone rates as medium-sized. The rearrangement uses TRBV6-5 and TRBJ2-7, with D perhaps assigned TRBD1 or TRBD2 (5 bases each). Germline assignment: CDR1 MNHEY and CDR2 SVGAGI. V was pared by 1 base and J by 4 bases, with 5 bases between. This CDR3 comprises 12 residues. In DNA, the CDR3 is TGTGCCAGCAGTTACTGGGGGTACGAGCAGTACTTC. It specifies CASSYWGYEQYF.

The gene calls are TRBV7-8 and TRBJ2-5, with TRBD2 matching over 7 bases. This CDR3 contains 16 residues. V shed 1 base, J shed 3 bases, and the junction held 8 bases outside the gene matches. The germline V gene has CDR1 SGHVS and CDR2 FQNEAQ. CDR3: CASSLVTLLAEETQYF. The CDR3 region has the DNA TGTGCCAGCAGCTTAGTAACTCTGCTAGCGGAAGAGACCCAGTACTTC.

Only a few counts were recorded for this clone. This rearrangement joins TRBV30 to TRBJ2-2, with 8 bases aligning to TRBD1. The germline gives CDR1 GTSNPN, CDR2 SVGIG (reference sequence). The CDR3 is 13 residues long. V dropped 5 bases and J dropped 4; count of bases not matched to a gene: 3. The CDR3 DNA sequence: TGTGCCTGGGACAGGGGTGGCACCGGGGAGCTGTTTTTT. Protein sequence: CAWDRGGTGELFF. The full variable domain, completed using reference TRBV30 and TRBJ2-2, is SQTIHQWPATLVQPVGSPLSLECTVEGTSNPNLYWYRQAAGRGLQLLFYSVGIGQISSEVPQNLSASRPQDRQFILSSKKLLLSDSGFYLCAWDRGGTGELFFGEGSRLTVL.

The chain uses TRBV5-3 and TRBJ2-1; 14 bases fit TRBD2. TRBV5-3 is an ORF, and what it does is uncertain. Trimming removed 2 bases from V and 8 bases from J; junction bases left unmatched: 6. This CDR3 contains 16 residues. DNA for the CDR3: TGTGCCAGAAGCTTCCTGACTAGCGGGGGGGCCGATGAGCAGTTCTTC. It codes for CARSFLTSGGADEQFF.

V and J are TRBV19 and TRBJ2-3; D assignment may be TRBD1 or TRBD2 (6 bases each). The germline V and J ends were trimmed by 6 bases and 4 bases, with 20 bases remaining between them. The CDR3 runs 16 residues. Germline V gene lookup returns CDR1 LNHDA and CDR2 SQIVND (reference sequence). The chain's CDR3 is CASRREQGTRSDTQYF. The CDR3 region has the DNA TGTGCCAGTAGGCGGGAACAGGGAACACGCTCAGATACGCAGTATTTT.

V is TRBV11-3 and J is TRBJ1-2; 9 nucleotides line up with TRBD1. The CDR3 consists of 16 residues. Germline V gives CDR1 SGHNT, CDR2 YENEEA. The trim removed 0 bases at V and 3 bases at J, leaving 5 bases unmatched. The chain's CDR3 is CASSLDGTGLDYGYTF. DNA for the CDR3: TGTGCCAGCAGCTTAGATGGGACAGGGTTGGACTATGGCTACACCTTC.

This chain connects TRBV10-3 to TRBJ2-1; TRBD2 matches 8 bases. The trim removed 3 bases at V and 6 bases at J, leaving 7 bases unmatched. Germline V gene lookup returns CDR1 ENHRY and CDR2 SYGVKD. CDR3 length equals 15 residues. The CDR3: CAISDTIGGANEQFF. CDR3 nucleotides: TGTGCCATCAGTGACACTATCGGGGGGGCCAATGAGCAGTTCTTC.

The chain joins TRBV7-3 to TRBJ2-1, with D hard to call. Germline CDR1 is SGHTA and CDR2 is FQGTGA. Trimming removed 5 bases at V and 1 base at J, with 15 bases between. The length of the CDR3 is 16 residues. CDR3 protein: CASSPAPPLSYNEQFF. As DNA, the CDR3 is TGTGCCAGCAGCCCGGCACCTCCTTTGTCCTACAATGAGCAGTTCTTC. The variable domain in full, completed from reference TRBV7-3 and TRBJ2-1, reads GAGVSQTPSNKVTEKGKYVELRCDPISGHTALYWYRQSLGQGPEFLIYFQGTGAADDSGLPNDRFFAVRPEGSVSTLKIQRTERGDSAVYLCASSPAPPLSYNEQFFGPGTRLTVL.

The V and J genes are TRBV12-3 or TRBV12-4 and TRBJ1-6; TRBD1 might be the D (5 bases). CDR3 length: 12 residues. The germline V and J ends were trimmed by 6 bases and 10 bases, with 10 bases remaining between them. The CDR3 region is CASSHWGSPLHF. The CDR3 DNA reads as TGTGCCAGCAGCCATTGGGGGTCACCCCTCCACTTT.

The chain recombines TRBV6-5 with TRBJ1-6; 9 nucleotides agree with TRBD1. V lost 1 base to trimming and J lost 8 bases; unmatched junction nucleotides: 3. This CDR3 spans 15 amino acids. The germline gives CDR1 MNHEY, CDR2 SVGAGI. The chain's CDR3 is CASSYLTGGDSPLHF. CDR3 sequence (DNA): TGTGCCAGCAGTTACTTGACAGGGGGAGATTCACCCCTCCACTTT.

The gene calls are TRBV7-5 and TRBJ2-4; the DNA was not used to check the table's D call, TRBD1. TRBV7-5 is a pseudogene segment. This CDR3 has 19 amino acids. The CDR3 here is CVRSLVGDEPVIAKNIQYF. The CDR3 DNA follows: TGTGTCAGAAGCTTAGTAGGGGATGAGCCCGTTATAGCCAAAAACATTCAGTACTTC.

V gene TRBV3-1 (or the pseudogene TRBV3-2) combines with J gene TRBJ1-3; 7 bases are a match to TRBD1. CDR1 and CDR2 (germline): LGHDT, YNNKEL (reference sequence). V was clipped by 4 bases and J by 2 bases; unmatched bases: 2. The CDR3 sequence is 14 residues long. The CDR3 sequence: CASSPRGAGNTIYF. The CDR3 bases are TGTGCCAGCAGCCCCAGGGGGGCTGGAAACACCATATATTTT.

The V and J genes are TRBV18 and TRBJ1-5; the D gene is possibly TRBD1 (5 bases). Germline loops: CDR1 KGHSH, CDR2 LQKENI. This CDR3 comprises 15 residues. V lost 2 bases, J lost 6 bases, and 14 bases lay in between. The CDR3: CASSPEGRGSQPQHF. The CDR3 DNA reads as TGTGCCAGCTCACCAGAGGGGCGCGGGAGTCAGCCCCAGCATTTT.

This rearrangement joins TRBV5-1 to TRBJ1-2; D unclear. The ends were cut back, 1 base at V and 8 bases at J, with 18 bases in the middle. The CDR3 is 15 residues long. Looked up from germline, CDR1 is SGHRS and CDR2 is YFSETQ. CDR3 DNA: TGCGCCAGCAGCTTGCGTGTGCAGGAAAATCGGGGCTACACCTTC. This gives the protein CASSLRVQENRGYTF. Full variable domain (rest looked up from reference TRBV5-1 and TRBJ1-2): KAGVTQTPRYLIKTRGQQVTLSCSPISGHRSVSWYQQTPGQGLQFLFEYFSETQRNKGNFPGRFSGRQFSNSRSEMNVSTLELGDSALYLCASSLRVQENRGYTFGSGTRLTVV.

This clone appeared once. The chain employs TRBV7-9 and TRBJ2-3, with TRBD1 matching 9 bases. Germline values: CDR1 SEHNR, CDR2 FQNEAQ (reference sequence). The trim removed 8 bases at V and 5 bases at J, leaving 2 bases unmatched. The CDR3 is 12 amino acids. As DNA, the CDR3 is TGTGCCAGCGGGACAGGGTTAGATACGCAGTATTTT. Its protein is CASGTGLDTQYF.

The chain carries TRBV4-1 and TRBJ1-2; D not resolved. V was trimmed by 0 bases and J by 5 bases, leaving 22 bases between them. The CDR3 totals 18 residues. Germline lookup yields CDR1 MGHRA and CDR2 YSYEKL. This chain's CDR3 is CASSQESPGESSAYGYTF. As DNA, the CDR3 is TGCGCCAGCAGCCAAGAATCTCCCGGGGAATCCTCGGCATATGGCTACACCTTC.

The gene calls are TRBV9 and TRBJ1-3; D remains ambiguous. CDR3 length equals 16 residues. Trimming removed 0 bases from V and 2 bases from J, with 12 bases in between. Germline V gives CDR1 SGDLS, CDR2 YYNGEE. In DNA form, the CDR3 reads TGTGCCAGCAGCGTAGTCCCCGGTGGGACTGGAAACACCATATATTTT. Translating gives CASSVVPGGTGNTIYF.

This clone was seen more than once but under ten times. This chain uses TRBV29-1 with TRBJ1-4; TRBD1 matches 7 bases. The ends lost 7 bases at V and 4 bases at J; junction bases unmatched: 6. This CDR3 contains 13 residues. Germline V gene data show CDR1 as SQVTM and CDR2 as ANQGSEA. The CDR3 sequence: CSARDSDNEKLFF. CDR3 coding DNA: TGCAGCGCCCGGGACAGCGATAATGAAAAACTGTTTTTT.

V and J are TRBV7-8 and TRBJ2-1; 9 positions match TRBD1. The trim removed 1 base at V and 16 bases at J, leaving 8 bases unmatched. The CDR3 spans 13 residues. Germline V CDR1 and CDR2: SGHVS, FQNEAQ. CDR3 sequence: CASSLDRGRIQFF. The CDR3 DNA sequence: TGTGCCAGCAGCTTAGACAGGGGGCGAATTCAATTCTTC.

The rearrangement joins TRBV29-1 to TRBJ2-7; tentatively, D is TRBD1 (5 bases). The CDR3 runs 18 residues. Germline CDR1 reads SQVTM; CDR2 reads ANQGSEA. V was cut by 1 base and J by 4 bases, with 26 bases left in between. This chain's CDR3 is CSVEVPAPGLGARYEQYF. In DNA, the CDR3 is TGCAGCGTTGAAGTCCCGGCCCCGGGCCTAGGGGCTCGTTACGAGCAGTACTTC.

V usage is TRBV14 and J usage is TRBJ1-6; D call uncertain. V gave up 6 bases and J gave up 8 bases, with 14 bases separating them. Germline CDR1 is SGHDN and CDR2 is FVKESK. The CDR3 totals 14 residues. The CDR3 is CASRLQDGYSPLHF. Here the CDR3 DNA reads TGTGCCAGCAGACTCCAGGACGGTTATTCACCCCTCCACTTT.

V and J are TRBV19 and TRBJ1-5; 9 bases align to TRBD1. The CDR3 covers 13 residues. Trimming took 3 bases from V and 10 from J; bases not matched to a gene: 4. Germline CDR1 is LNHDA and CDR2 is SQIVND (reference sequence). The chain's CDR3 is CASSMGQGRPQHF. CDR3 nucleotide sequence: TGTGCCAGTAGTATGGGACAGGGTCGCCCCCAGCATTTT.

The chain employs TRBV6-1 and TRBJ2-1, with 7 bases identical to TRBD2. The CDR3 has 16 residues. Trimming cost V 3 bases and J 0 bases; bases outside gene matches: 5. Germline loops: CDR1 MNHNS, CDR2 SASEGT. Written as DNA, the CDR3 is TGTGCCAGCAGTGAGGGGGGGAGAGGCTCCTACAATGAGCAGTTCTTC. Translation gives CASSEGGRGSYNEQFF.